This T cell receptor beta chain appears in the sequencing data of a study of blood T cell repertoires in COVID-19 (dated by TCRdb to 2018 to 2021). A note on the overall study: The collaborator samples originated in the United States, Italy and Spain and spanned the acute and convalescent phases of COVID-19. The material from the prospective study consisted of cDNA or gDNA derived from T cells, B-cell-depleted T cells, or PBMCs. Deeply sampled blood TCRbeta repertoires from subjects exposed to, actively infected with, or recovered from COVID-19 were included in the dataset. A freely available public database, intended as a resource for researchers studying the immune response to SARS-CoV-2, is where the repertoires were released. Samples came from the ongoing ImmuneRACE study (first 160 participants) plus 1,254 subjects from 6 global collaborators. A de-identified subject ID, COVID-19 status, age in years and sex were almost always included in the sample metadata. HLA class I and class II types, where available, came from metadata supplied by the sample provider rather than from assay-based typing.

Collaborating institutions collected whole blood in K2EDTA tubes following their own protocols. For TCRbeta analysis, collaborators shipped samples in one of three forms: frozen whole blood, isolated PBMCs, or DNA extracted from either of those sample types. The immunoSEQ Assay, a bias-controlled multiplex PCR, was used to amplify TCRbeta CDR3 regions from genomic DNA. On the authors' methods: Nucleated cell counts per sample were estimated from amplification of reference gene primers within the assay. Sequence reads were collapsed and filtered to measure the absolute abundance of every unique TCRbeta CDR3 rearrangement. For each sample, productive Simpson clonality was calculated by taking the square root of Simpson's diversity index across productive rearrangements. TCRdb obtained this table from immuneACCESS and retained in-frame rearrangements with V and J assigned. These tables miss some clones; where compared with another copy, unresolved V genes account for less than half of the shortfall, and the remainder is unexplained. The V and J calls and clone size come from that table; D and trimming were worked out from the DNA. This sample is represented by nearly 90,000 clones; about two thirds of them were singletons. Approximately 15% of the sample rests with the top ten.

As regards this clone: Its antigen is currently not known. No quality values exist for individual bases; no much larger clone is one base distant.

Results and caveats for the whole study, not just this receptor: How much clinical and demographic metadata was included differed by source and by participant, and the metadata was provided uncurated.

The receptor was derived from an elderly woman with acute or convalescent COVID-19. The sequencing input was peripheral blood.

In nucleotide form, the sequence is TGTGCCAGCAGTTTCAGCGGAGGCATTCAGTACTTC. It translates as CASSFSGGIQYF. Recombination joined TRBV28 with TRBJ2-4; TRBD2 is possibly the D segment (5 matching bases). The germline V gene sets CDR1 to MDHEN and CDR2 to SYDVKM. The junction shows trimming of 3 bases on V and 9 bases on J, plus 9 bases between the germline ends. The CDR3, cysteine through phenylalanine, is 12 amino acids long. The retained sequence is limited to the CDR3, 36 bases, with the frame set at the first base.